This T cell receptor beta chain was sequenced for a study of cytomegalovirus exposure and HLA in healthy donors. PCR employed 60 Vbeta and 13 Jbeta primers. Data came from immunoSEQ multiplex PCR; TCRdb stores just in-frame clones and leaves some out. The profile shows about 160,000 clones, 75% of them singletons. Findings of the study overall: In presence/absence analyses, roughly uniform sequencing depth across donors was assumed.

Germline V gene data show CDR1 as SGHVS and CDR2 as FNYEAQ. J gave up 10 bases and V 1 base, and 7 bases lay outside the gene matches. The length of the CDR3 is 15 residues. As regards this clone: Its antigen remains unknown.

This sequence originates from a male donor in good health and CMV-seronegative. The rearrangement joins TRBV7-6 to TRBJ2-1; the match to TRBD2 covers 10 bases. The sample consisted of PBMCs. The CDR3 DNA reads as TGTGCCAGCAGCTTAGAAACCGGGACTAGCGAAGAGCAGTTCTTC. The encoded protein is CASSLETGTSEEQFF.